This T cell receptor delta chain was sequenced in a study of gamma-delta T cells after stem cell transplantation. TCRdb applied CATT to the RT-PCR reads for clone calling. The sample holds roughly 3,200 delta-chain clones; approximately 1.8% are singletons and the top ten take approximately 35%. This clone was seen repeatedly, ten times or more. With only one base between it and a far larger clone, this is likely a read error. Different DNA sequences within this sample yield the same CDR3. Looked up from germline, CDR1 is GEAIGNYY and CDR2 is EKD. V dropped 1 base and J dropped 0; count of bases not matched to a gene: 10. This CDR3 contains 18 residues.

What was sequenced was gamma-delta T cells. This TCR was sampled from a human donor. It is not recorded whose cells these are; they may come from a transplant donor. The rearrangement links TRDV2 to TRDJ1, with 10 positions matching TRDD3. The CDR3, as DNA: TGTGCCTGTGACACGCTGACCGGGGGATACGAGAACACCGATAAACTCATCTTT. Translation gives CACDTLTGGYENTDKLIF.